This T cell receptor (beta chain) was recovered during a study of metastatic and nonmetastatic thyroid tumors (dated by TCRdb to 2019 to 2021). About the investigation overall: The researchers compared repertoires between peripheral blood samples and tumor or nodule tissue samples from patients with malignant or benign thyroid disease.

From the germline V gene, CDR1 is SQVTM and CDR2 is ANQGSEA. Counted from cysteine to phenylalanine, this CDR3 has 13 amino acids. Solely the CDR3 DNA is kept, with 39 bases framed from the first base. The V and J ends are trimmed by 4 bases and 10 bases, leaving 17 bases between them. Only a few counts were recorded for this clone. Its antigen is unknown. Given a much more abundant clone one base away, this may be a read error. None of the patients had been given any treatment before thyroid surgery. Patient clinical samples collected from the early 2010s to the late 2010s were retrospectively analysed using T-cell receptor beta sequencing. The full study reports these points: In both blood and tumor samples, malignant tumors were reported to have significantly higher TCR beta diversity than benign nodules.

The library was built by means of PCR. Sequencing took place on an Illumina HiSeq 4000. High-throughput sequencing was used to profile the TCR beta-chain CDR3 region of every patient. The source study handled its data this way. The researchers built a classifier to tell apart papillary thyroid cancer patients with distant metastasis, based on CDR3 differences among clinicopathological groups. The Shannon index was used to measure repertoire diversity, and the Morisita-Horn index was used to measure how similar tumor and blood repertoires were. The public reads were quality trimmed at Q25 with fastp and then assembled into clones with MiXCR by TCRdb, keeping productive beta chains. The V and J calls, along with clone size, are taken from TCRdb and not from the paper's own processing. The sample table records 35,000 to 45,000 clones; under 30% of these occur just once. Of the sample, roughly a tenth falls within the top ten clones.

The sequence was collected from a male donor with papillary thyroid cancer or a benign thyroid nodule (not recorded which). Some clones in this sample may be carry-over from other donors' samples. Rearrangement joined TRBV29-1 to TRBJ2-1; the D gene cannot be named for sure. The sequenced material came from blood. The CDR3: CSVGSGGLVEQFF. The DNA sequence is as follows: TGCAGCGTTGGGTCGGGTGGGCTAGTGGAGCAGTTCTTC.